One and the same sample provided the 15 T cell receptor beta chains below, sequenced in a study of T-cell memory formation after mild COVID-19. TCRdb independently ran MiXCR on the 5' RACE reads; one entry per CDR3 protein. This sample has about 140,000 distinct CDR3 sequences, with around 15% found just once. The source material was PBMCs or a T cell subset sorted from them (not recorded which). The receptors come from an adult woman who had mild COVID-19 (a few samples of this study predate the infection). Cell type and time point are not known.

This clonotype was seen a few times. This chain joins TRBV4-2 and TRBJ2-1; 8 bases agree with TRBD2. After removal of 4 bases from V and 5 bases from J, the junction contained 13 bases not matched to a gene. The germline gives CDR1 LGHNA, CDR2 YNFKEQ. The CDR3 loop spans 17 amino acids. CDR3 DNA: TGTGCCAGCAGCCTGAAAAACCCTCGCGGGGGGCACAATGAGCAGTTCTTC. Translation: CASSLKNPRGGHNEQFF.

For the CDR3, the DNA is TGTGCCAGCAGCTTAGACGGCACAGATACGCAGTATTTT. This translates into CASSLDGTDTQYF. This chain joins TRBV7-2 and TRBJ2-3; D is unclear. The CDR3 sequence is 13 residues long. In germline, CDR1 is SGHTA, CDR2 FQGNSA. V lost 1 base and J 1 base, leaving 3 bases between the germline ends.

CDR3 in amino acids: CSASIPGGTDTQYF. CDR3 DNA sequence: TGCAGTGCTAGTATACCGGGGGGAACAGATACGCAGTATTTT. This chain links TRBV20-1 with TRBJ2-3; TRBD2 agrees at 7 bases. The CDR3 consists of 14 residues. J was trimmed by 3 bases and V by 3 bases; bases with no gene match: 6. Germline CDR1 reads DFQATT; CDR2 reads SNEGSKA (reference sequence).

This clonotype has more than one count but fewer than ten. V is TRBV7-9 and J is TRBJ2-7, with D tentatively TRBD2 (6 bases). Germline V gene data show CDR1 as SEHNR and CDR2 as FQNEAQ (reference sequence). The V gene lost 5 bases and the J gene lost 0 bases, with 17 bases spanning the gap. This CDR3 is built from 16 residues. CDR3 in DNA: TGTGCCAGCAGCCCTCGAACCTCCGGGAGCTCCTACGAGCAGTACTTC. It specifies CASSPRTSGSSYEQYF.

CDR3 in DNA: TGTGCCAGCAGTTTATTAAAGGGCTACGAGCAGTACTTC. Protein product: CASSLLKGYEQYF. This chain uses TRBV12-3 or TRBV12-4 with TRBJ2-7; D remains ambiguous. The ends were cut back, 2 bases at V and 3 bases at J, with 8 bases in the middle. The CDR3 runs to 13 residues.

This clonotype turned up a few times. This rearrangement joins TRBV27 to TRBJ2-1; D not resolved. Trimming cost V 3 bases and J 4 bases, with 10 bases left between them. Germline CDR1 and CDR2: MNHEY and SMNVEV (reference sequence). CDR3 size: 14 residues. CDR3 sequence reads: CASSFPERYNEQFF. DNA for the CDR3: TGTGCCAGCAGTTTCCCCGAGCGTTACAATGAGCAGTTCTTC.

Only a few counts were recorded for this clonotype. The J gene is TRBJ2-1, the V gene TRBV25-1; 10 nucleotides agree with TRBD2. Looked up from germline, CDR1 is MGHDK and CDR2 is SYGVNS. V lost 0 bases and J lost 5; bases outside the gene matches: 1. The CDR3 totals 15 residues. The CDR3 nucleotides are TGTGCCAGCAGTGAATATGGACTAGCGGACAATGAGCAGTTCTTC. Protein sequence: CASSEYGLADNEQFF.

V usage is TRBV27 and J usage is TRBJ1-2; D is undetermined. CDR3 size: 13 residues. With 3 bases removed from V and 8 bases from J, the gap between germline ends came to 13 bases. In germline, CDR1 is MNHEY, CDR2 SMNVEV (reference sequence). The CDR3 coding sequence is TGTGCCAGCAGTTTTTCGGGGTCTATCGGCTACACCTTC. Its translation: CASSFSGSIGYTF.

This clonotype has just a few counts. The rearrangement uses TRBV12-3 or TRBV12-4 and TRBJ2-3; a weak D match, TRBD1 (5 bases). This CDR3 contains 15 residues. Deletions cut 7 bases from V and 2 bases from J, with 16 bases between. CDR3 nucleotides: TGTGCCAGCACCCAGGCCGACAGAAACACAGATACGCAGTATTTT. Its translation is CASTQADRNTDTQYF.

This clonotype was seen a handful of times. The chain recombines TRBV18 with TRBJ2-5, with 7 bases that match TRBD2. The junction had 10 bases not matched to a gene; V was cut back by 2 bases and J by 4 bases. CDR1 is KGHSH and CDR2 is LQKENI in the germline V gene. This CDR3 has 16 residues. The CDR3 DNA sequence: TGTGCCAGCTCACCAGGCATGACTAGCTTCGGAGAGACCCAGTACTTC. Translated, it gives CASSPGMTSFGETQYF.

The sample holds a few counts of this clonotype. This chain connects TRBV12-3 or TRBV12-4 to TRBJ2-1; 11 bases fit TRBD2. V lost 3 bases and J lost 13; bases outside the gene matches: 11. The CDR3 has 15 residues. CDR3: CASSFSGRGFSIQFF. In nucleotides, the CDR3 is TGTGCCAGCAGTTTTAGCGGGAGGGGATTCAGCATCCAGTTCTTC.

In this sample, this clonotype turned up a few times. One end of the junction does not line up with germline, which may come from a read error. The chain links TRBV5-1 to TRBJ2-5; D is possibly TRBD1 (5 bases). Germline values: CDR1 SGHRS, CDR2 YFSETQ. This CDR3 is built from 16 residues. CDR3 nucleotide sequence: TGCGCCAGCAGCTTGGCCCCTCAGGGCGTGTTAGAGACCCATTACTTC. Translation: CASSLAPQGVLETHYF. The full variable domain, with the rest looked up from reference TRBV5-1 and TRBJ2-5, is KAGVTQTPRYLIKTRGQQVTLSCSPISGHRSVSWYQQTPGQGLQFLFEYFSETQRNKGNFPGRFSGRQFSNSRSEMNVSTLELGDSALYLCASSLAPQGVLETHYFGPGTRLLVL.

The chain links TRBV4-3 to TRBJ1-5; D is uncertain. This CDR3 is built from 15 residues. V dropped 0 bases and J dropped 7 bases, with 13 bases sitting between them. The germline V gene has CDR1 LGHNA and CDR2 YSLEER. The CDR3 sequence: CASSQELAGRQPQHF. CDR3 DNA: TGCGCCAGCAGCCAAGAGTTAGCGGGAAGACAGCCCCAGCATTTT.

The V gene is TRBV12-3 or TRBV12-4, the J gene TRBJ1-3; no clear D. Trimming removed 6 bases from V and 4 bases from J, with 10 bases in between. The CDR3 length is 13 residues. The CDR3 DNA is TGTGCCAGCAGGTCGGTTCCGGGAAACACCATATATTTT. Amino acids: CASRSVPGNTIYF.

The genes are TRBV5-6 and TRBJ2-1, with 12 bases identical to TRBD2. The CDR3 consists of 17 residues. The J segment lost 2 bases and the V segment lost 0 bases, leaving 3 bases of the junction unmatched. CDR1 is SGHDT and CDR2 is YYEEEE in the germline V gene. The CDR3 loop reads CASSLGLAGATYNEQFF. In nucleotides, the CDR3 is TGTGCCAGCAGCTTGGGACTAGCGGGAGCGACCTACAATGAGCAGTTCTTC.